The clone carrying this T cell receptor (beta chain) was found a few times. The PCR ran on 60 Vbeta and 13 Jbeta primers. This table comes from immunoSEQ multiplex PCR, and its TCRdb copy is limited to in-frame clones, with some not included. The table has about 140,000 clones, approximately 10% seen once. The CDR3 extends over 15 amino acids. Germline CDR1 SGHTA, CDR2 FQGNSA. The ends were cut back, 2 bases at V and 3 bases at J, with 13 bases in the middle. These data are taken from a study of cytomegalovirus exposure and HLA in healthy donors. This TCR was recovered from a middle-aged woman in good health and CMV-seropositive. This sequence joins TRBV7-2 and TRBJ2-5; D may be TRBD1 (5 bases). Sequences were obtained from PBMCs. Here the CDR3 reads CASSLPQGWEETQYF. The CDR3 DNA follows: TGTGCCAGCAGCTTACCCCAGGGTTGGGAAGAGACCCAGTACTTC.